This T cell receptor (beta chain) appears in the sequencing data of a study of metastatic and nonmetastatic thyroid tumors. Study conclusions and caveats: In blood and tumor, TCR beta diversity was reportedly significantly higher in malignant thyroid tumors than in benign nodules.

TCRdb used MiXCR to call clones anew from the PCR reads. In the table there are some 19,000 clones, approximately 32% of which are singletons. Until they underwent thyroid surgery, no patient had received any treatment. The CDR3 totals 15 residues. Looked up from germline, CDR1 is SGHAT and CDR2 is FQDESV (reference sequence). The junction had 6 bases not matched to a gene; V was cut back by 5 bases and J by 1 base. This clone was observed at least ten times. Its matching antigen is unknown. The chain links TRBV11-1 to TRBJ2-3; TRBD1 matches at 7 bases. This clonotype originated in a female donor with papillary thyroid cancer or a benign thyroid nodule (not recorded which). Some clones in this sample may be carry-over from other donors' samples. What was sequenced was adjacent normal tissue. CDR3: CASSGRGFRTDTQYF. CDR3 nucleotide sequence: TGTGCCAGCAGCGGCAGGGGGTTTCGCACAGATACGCAGTATTTT.